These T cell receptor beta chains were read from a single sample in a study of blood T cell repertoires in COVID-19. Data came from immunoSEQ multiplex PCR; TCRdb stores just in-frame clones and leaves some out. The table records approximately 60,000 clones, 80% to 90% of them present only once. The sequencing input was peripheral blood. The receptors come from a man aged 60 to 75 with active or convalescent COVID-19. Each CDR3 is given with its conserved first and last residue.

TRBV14 CASSRTQGTTGELFF
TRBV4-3 CASSQGTSGVKNIQYF
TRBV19 CASSSTSGRSPLHF
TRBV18 CASSPLTGELFF
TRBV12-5 CASGPNYRERPGNTIYF
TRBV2 CASSELSGTANQPQHF
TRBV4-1 CASSRSTGGDSMNTEAFF
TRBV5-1 CASSQGTANNSPLHF
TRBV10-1 CASSETRDGGKLFF
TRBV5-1 CASSLYSRQGTFTDTQYF
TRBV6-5 CASSYSSGNQPQHF
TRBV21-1 CASSNSGGLGGELFF
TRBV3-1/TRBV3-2 CASSPTSTGRNQPQHF
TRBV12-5 CASGYAIQGMNTEAFF
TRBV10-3 CAIGGFPTTYEQYF
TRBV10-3 CAISDRSGSMNEQFF
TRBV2 CASSDKTATNEKLFF
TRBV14 CASSQGPGQDYGYTF
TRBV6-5 CASSYLSDYGYTF
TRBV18 CASSLGQNTGELFF
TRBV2 CASSLSGTGFSQPQHF
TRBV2 CASSQRGYEQYF
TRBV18 CASSPRSSGSVDSYNEQFF
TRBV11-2 CASSPDIYYEQYF
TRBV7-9 CASSLAPDSYEQYF
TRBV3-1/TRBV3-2 CASSYTGALNTGELFF
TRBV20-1 CSAMEGEQYF
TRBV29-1 CSVRRGPQETQYF
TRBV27 CASKSGSTEAFF
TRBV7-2 CASSLFGNTEAFF
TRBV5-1 CASSTGTGNTGELFF
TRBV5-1 CASSLGPSNQPQHF
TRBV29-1 CSVEDLLRASGYNEQFF
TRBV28 CASSHEYGYTF
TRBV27 CASSSGSGANVLTF
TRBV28 CASSSTGYQPQHF
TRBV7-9 CASSLFRGLAGGPDNEQFF
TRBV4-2 CASSQDPRGNTEAFF